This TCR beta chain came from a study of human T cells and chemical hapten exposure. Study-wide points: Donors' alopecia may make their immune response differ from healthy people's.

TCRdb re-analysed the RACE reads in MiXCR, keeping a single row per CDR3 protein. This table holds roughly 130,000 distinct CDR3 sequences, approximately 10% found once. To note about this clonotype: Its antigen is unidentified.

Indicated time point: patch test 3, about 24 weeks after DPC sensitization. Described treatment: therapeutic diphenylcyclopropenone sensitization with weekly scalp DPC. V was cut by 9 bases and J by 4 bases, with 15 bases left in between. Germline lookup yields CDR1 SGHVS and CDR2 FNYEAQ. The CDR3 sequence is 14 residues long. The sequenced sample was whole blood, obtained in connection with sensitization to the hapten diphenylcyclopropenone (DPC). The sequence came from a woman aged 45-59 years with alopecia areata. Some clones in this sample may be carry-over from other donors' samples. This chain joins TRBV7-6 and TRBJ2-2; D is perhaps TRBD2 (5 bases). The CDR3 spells CASGPGGFTGELFF. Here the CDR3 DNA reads TGTGCCAGTGGCCCCGGAGGTTTCACCGGGGAGCTGTTTTTT.